The next 4 T cell receptor beta chains were all read from a single sample in a study of shared clonotypes between healthy human individuals. Clones were read by immunoSEQ multiplex PCR, and TCRdb kept only the in-frame ones, dropping some. The table lists approximately 2.3 million clones, more than 80% of them singletons. Sequenced material: naive CD4+ T cells from PBMCs. The subset denotes: CD45RA+ positively selected. Source of these receptors: a man between 18 and 29 years old in good health. Some clones in this sample may be carry-over from other donors' samples.

This clone has a handful of counts. This sequence joins TRBV30 and TRBJ2-2, with no clear D. The CDR3 loop spans 11 amino acids. V was pared by 4 bases and J by 8 bases, with 8 bases between. CDR1 and CDR2 (germline): GTSNPN, SVGIG (reference sequence). This CDR3 reads CAWMYVGELFF. The CDR3 DNA follows: TGTGCCTGGATGTACGTAGGGGAGCTGTTTTTT.

The chain combines TRBV27 with TRBJ2-1; D is uncertain. Trimming cost V 6 bases and J 4 bases, with 16 bases left between them. Germline V gene lookup returns CDR1 MNHEY and CDR2 SMNVEV (reference sequence). The CDR3 runs to 15 residues. In nucleotides, the CDR3 is TGTGCCAGCAGAAAGGCTCTAATCTCATACAATGAGCAGTTCTTC. Its protein product is CASRKALISYNEQFF.

The chain links TRBV19 to TRBJ2-1; weak D call: TRBD2 (6 bases). The V and J ends lost 3 bases and 7 bases respectively, with 16 bases between them. The CDR3 loop spans 15 amino acids. CDR1 and CDR2 from the germline V gene are LNHDA and SQIVND (reference sequence). This CDR3 reads CASSMAREIRNEQFF. CDR3 DNA: TGTGCCAGTAGTATGGCCCGGGAGATTCGGAATGAGCAGTTCTTC.

V is TRBV5-1 and J is TRBJ2-3; D not certain. The germline gives CDR1 SGHRS, CDR2 YFSETQ. This CDR3 is 17 amino acids long. Trimming removed 1 base from V and 1 base from J, with 16 bases in between. CDR3 coding DNA: TGCGCCAGCAGCTTGTTTTCCTCCCGTGGGGGCACAGATACGCAGTATTTT. Translating it yields CASSLFSSRGGTDTQYF.